This entry lists 32 T cell receptor beta chains sequenced from one sample in a study of T-cell reconstitution after alpha-beta-depleted transplantation in children. During its preparation, the TCRbeta library received unique molecular identifiers. TCRdb recomputed calls from the PCR reads with MiXCR, one row per CDR3 protein. The repertoire has around 200,000 distinct CDR3 sequences, about 8.4% of them found once; the top ten carry less than 40%. The starting material was PBMCs, mostly from graft donor cells, obtained 360 days after TCRalphabeta/CD19-depleted stem cell transplant. Receptors were obtained from a male patient aged 2-15 years who had a stem cell transplant for acute myeloid leukemia, so the T cells may come from the graft donor.

The chain links TRBV7-3 to TRBJ2-1; 9 nucleotides match TRBD2. This CDR3 has 16 amino acids. Germline V lookup: CDR1 SGHTA, CDR2 FQGTGA. J was trimmed by 3 bases and V by 0 bases; bases with no gene match: 3. CDR3 protein: CASSLTSGGSYNEQFF. The CDR3 DNA follows: TGTGCCAGCAGCTTAACTAGCGGGGGTAGCTACAATGAGCAGTTCTTC.

This clonotype was detected many times. The gene calls are TRBV5-1 and TRBJ2-3; D not resolved. CDR1 is SGHRS, CDR2 YFSETQ, per germline. The V end lost 0 bases, the J end lost 2 bases, and 7 bases lay between the germline ends. The CDR3 consists of 14 residues. In DNA form, the CDR3 reads TGCGCCAGCAGCTTGGTAGTTAACACAGATACGCAGTATTTT. As protein: CASSLVVNTDTQYF.

DNA of the CDR3: TGTGCCAGCAGTGAAGGACAGGGGGTCCAGCCCCAGCATTTT. Translated, it gives CASSEGQGVQPQHF. The V call is TRBV12-3 or TRBV12-4, the J call TRBJ1-5; 10 bases match TRBD1. CDR3 length equals 14 residues. V was clipped by 5 bases and J by 7 bases; unmatched bases: 5.

The chain couples TRBV12-3 or TRBV12-4 to TRBJ2-1, with TRBD2 matching over 9 bases. J lost 8 bases, V lost 2 bases, and 10 bases had no gene match. The CDR3 spans 16 residues. The CDR3 reads CASSLTAGGPMHEQFF. CDR3 DNA: TGTGCCAGCAGTTTAACGGCGGGAGGGCCTATGCATGAGCAGTTCTTC.

This clonotype has ten or more counts. J is TRBJ2-7 and V is TRBV12-3 or TRBV12-4, with 8 bases fitting TRBD2. V gave up 2 bases and J gave up 2 bases; unmatched junction bases: 2. The CDR3 extends over 14 amino acids. Written as DNA, the CDR3 is TGTGCCAGCAGTTTAAACGGGGGGGCCTACGAGCAGTACGTC. The encoded protein is CASSLNGGAYEQYV.

At least ten counts were recorded for this clonotype. The chain is built from TRBV9 and TRBJ2-1; no firm D call. The V end was cut by 0 bases, the J end by 0 bases, with 10 bases between. CDR3 length: 16 amino acids. Germline CDR1 SGDLS, CDR2 YYNGEE. CDR3 DNA sequence: TGTGCCAGCAGCGTAGAGGGCCTCAGCTCCTACAATGAGCAGTTCTTC. Translated, it gives CASSVEGLSSYNEQFF. Full variable domain (rest looked up from reference TRBV9 and TRBJ2-1): DSGVTQTPKHLITATGQRVTLRCSPRSGDLSVYWYQQSLDQGLQFLIQYYNGEERAKGNILERFSAQQFPDLHSELNLSSLELGDSALYFCASSVEGLSSYNEQFFGPGTRLTVL.

The chain combines TRBV6-5 with TRBJ1-5; 10 bases match TRBD1. CDR1 and CDR2 (germline): MNHEY, SVGAGI. The CDR3 runs to 16 residues. The V and J ends lost 2 bases and 3 bases, in that order; junction bases with no gene match: 4. The CDR3 nucleotides are TGTGCCAGCAGTTACGCCGGGACAGGGGTCAATCAGCCCCAGCATTTT. Its translation is CASSYAGTGVNQPQHF.

This clonotype was seen repeatedly, ten times or more. The V call is TRBV4-1, the J call TRBJ1-4; D perhaps matches TRBD1 (6 bases). V was pared by 4 bases and J by 7 bases, with 19 bases between. Germline V gives CDR1 MGHRA, CDR2 YSYEKL. This CDR3 is built from 16 residues. This chain's CDR3 is CASSRGGPQGGEKLFF. The CDR3 nucleotides read TGCGCCAGCAGCCGTGGTGGCCCCCAAGGGGGTGAAAAACTGTTTTTT.

This clonotype showed up just a few times. The chain couples TRBV7-3 to TRBJ2-5; either TRBD1 or TRBD2 may supply D (5 bases each). CDR3 length equals 15 residues. Germline V CDR1 and CDR2: SGHTA, FQGTGA. V lost 2 bases to trimming and J lost 1 base, with 11 bases between them. The CDR3 nucleotides are TGTGCCAGCAGCTTACGGGGCAACGGCCAAGAGACCCAGTACTTC. It yields the protein CASSLRGNGQETQYF.

The chain links TRBV20-1 to TRBJ2-7, with 8 positions matching TRBD1. After removal of 3 bases from V and 4 bases from J, the junction contained 8 bases not matched to a gene. Germline assignment: CDR1 DFQATT and CDR2 SNEGSKA (reference sequence). CDR3 length: 14 residues. The CDR3 DNA follows: TGCAGTGCTAGGGCCTTGACAGGGGCGTACGAGCAGTACTTC. Its translation is CSARALTGAYEQYF.

V usage is TRBV6-5 and J usage is TRBJ2-5, with unresolved D. CDR1 is MNHEY and CDR2 is SVGAGI in the germline V gene. V lost 1 base, J lost 4 bases, and 16 bases lay in between. The CDR3 totals 16 residues. CDR3 sequence: CASSYFYGSARETQYF. The CDR3 DNA follows: TGTGCCAGCAGTTACTTCTACGGATCAGCGCGAGAGACCCAGTACTTC.

The chain has TRBV7-2 and TRBJ2-7; 7 nucleotides agree with TRBD2. Trimming removed 3 bases from V and 5 bases from J; junction bases left unmatched: 10. From germline, CDR1 is SGHTA and CDR2 FQGNSA. This CDR3 is 15 amino acids long. Here the CDR3 DNA reads TGTGCCAGCAGCTTTTCTCGGCGGGAGCATGACGAGCAGTACTTC. This gives the protein CASSFSRREHDEQYF. The entire variable domain, with the rest obtained from reference TRBV7-2 and TRBJ2-7, is as follows: GAGVSQSPSNKVTEKGKDVELRCDPISGHTALYWYRQSLGQGLEFLIYFQGNSAPDKSGLPSDRFSAERTGGSVSTLTIQRTQQEDSAVYLCASSFSRREHDEQYFGPGTRLTVT.

This sequence joins TRBV7-9 and TRBJ2-5; D gene ambiguous. V dropped 3 bases and J dropped 3 bases, with 17 bases sitting between them. The germline V gene encodes CDR1 SEHNR and CDR2 FQNEAQ (reference sequence). There are 16 residues in the CDR3. CDR3 DNA sequence: TGTGCCAGCAGCTTTAGTCTTCCGGCCGGAGAAGAGACCCAGTACTTC. This sequence encodes CASSFSLPAGEETQYF.

This clonotype occurred many times. The chain joins TRBV5-1 to TRBJ1-1; D ambiguous. Germline CDR1 SGHRS, CDR2 YFSETQ. Deletions cut 0 bases from V and 0 bases from J, with 9 bases between. The CDR3 is 15 residues long. The CDR3 loop reads CASSLAVEVNTEAFF. CDR3 DNA sequence: TGCGCCAGCAGCTTGGCCGTGGAGGTGAACACTGAAGCTTTCTTT.

The sample holds a few counts of this clonotype. The chain recombines TRBV12-3 or TRBV12-4 with TRBJ1-2; 9 bases agree with TRBD1. This CDR3 has 14 residues. The junction had 8 bases not matched to a gene; V was cut back by 4 bases and J by 8 bases. CDR3 DNA: TGTGCCAGCAGTTCCCGGGACAGGGTCCTGGGCTACACCTTC. Translation gives CASSSRDRVLGYTF.

This clonotype has ten or more counts. This sequence joins TRBV5-6 and TRBJ2-3; 7 nucleotides align to TRBD1. V was pared by 4 bases and J by 6 bases, with 11 bases of the junction left unmatched. This CDR3 is 15 amino acids long. CDR1 SGHDT and CDR2 YYEEEE come from the germline V gene. The CDR3 protein is CASSPFSGGIDTQYF. CDR3 sequence (DNA): TGTGCCAGCAGCCCCTTTTCAGGGGGAATCGATACGCAGTATTTT.

The rearrangement links TRBV15 to TRBJ2-7, with no clear D. Germline loops: CDR1 LNHNV, CDR2 YYDKDF (reference sequence). V shed 5 bases and J shed 0 bases, with 11 bases lying between them. There are 14 residues in the CDR3. The CDR3 DNA follows: TGTGCCACCAGCTCCGGACGGGCCTCCTACGAGCAGTACTTC. It encodes CATSSGRASYEQYF.

This clonotype was counted a few times. The chain recombines TRBV5-6 with TRBJ2-1, with D possibly TRBD2 on 6 matching bases. The CDR3 runs 14 residues. Germline-derived CDR1 and CDR2 are SGHDT and YYEEEE. With 5 bases removed from V and 8 bases from J, the gap between germline ends came to 17 bases. The CDR3 sequence is CASSPGTSGHEQFF. CDR3 DNA: TGTGCCAGCAGTCCTGGGACTTCAGGTCATGAGCAGTTCTTC.

V gene TRBV12-3 or TRBV12-4 combines with J gene TRBJ2-6, with D possibly being TRBD1 (6 bases). This CDR3 is built from 17 residues. The V and J ends lost 1 base and 1 base respectively, with 11 bases between them. CDR3 in amino acids: CASSLVRGLSGANVLTF. CDR3 sequence (DNA): TGTGCCAGCAGTTTAGTCAGGGGCCTATCTGGGGCCAACGTCCTGACTTTC.

This clonotype was picked up a small number of times. The chain combines TRBV19 with TRBJ1-5, with 7 positions matching TRBD1. The CDR3 consists of 15 residues. Germline V gene sequence: CDR1 LNHDA, CDR2 SQIVND (reference sequence). Losses at the gene ends were 5 bases for V and 4 bases for J; bases not matched to a gene: 8. The CDR3 DNA reads as TGTGCCAGTAGTGCCACAGGGGATCCTAATCAGCCCCAGCATTTT. Translation: CASSATGDPNQPQHF. Drawing the rest from reference TRBV19 and TRBJ1-5, the complete variable domain is DGGITQSPKYLFRKEGQNVTLSCEQNLNHDAMYWYRQDPGQGLRLIYYSQIVNDFQKGDIAEGYSVSREKKESFPLTVTSAQKNPTAFYLCASSATGDPNQPQHFGDGTRLSIL.

This clonotype has more than one count but fewer than ten. This chain links TRBV3-1 with TRBJ2-4; D is perhaps TRBD1 or TRBD2 (5 bases each). This CDR3 has 16 residues. Germline CDR1 and CDR2: LGHDT and YNNKEL (reference sequence). Trimming stripped 2 bases from V and 3 bases from J, with 14 bases between. The chain's CDR3 is CASSQRTRGLKNIQYF. The CDR3 DNA follows: TGTGCCAGCAGCCAAAGGACGAGGGGCCTCAAAAACATTCAGTACTTC.

The table lists this clonotype with a few counts. The J gene is TRBJ2-5, the V gene TRBV5-1; no definite D call. The CDR3 length is 15 residues. Germline CDR1 SGHRS, CDR2 YFSETQ. The germline V and J ends were trimmed by 0 bases and 3 bases, with 12 bases remaining between them. CDR3 coding DNA: TGCGCCAGCAGCTTGGGGGAAGCGAGTAAAGAGACCCAGTACTTC. This gives the protein CASSLGEASKETQYF.

In this sample, this clonotype turned up many times. CDR3 nucleotide sequence: TGCAGTGCTAGCAAGACTAGCGGGAGCTACGAGCAGTACTTC. Protein product: CSASKTSGSYEQYF. This rearrangement joins TRBV20-1 to TRBJ2-7; 12 bases are shared with TRBD2. Looked up from germline, CDR1 is DFQATT and CDR2 is SNEGSKA (reference sequence). CDR3 length equals 14 residues. Trimming cost V 3 bases and J 3 bases; bases outside gene matches: 3.

This clonotype was seen a few times. The genes are TRBV9 and TRBJ1-5, with D possibly TRBD1 on 5 matching bases. CDR3 length: 15 amino acids. With 0 bases removed from V and 4 bases from J, the gap between germline ends came to 11 bases. Germline V gene data show CDR1 as SGDLS and CDR2 as YYNGEE. Here the CDR3 reads CASSVAGGLNQPQHF. CDR3 coding DNA: TGTGCCAGCAGCGTAGCGGGGGGATTGAATCAGCCCCAGCATTTT.

The chain has TRBV29-1 and TRBJ2-7; TRBD2 agrees at 11 bases. The CDR3 covers 16 residues. The germline CDR1 and CDR2 sequences are SQVTM and ANQGSEA. J lost 0 bases, V lost 3 bases, and 7 bases had no gene match. CDR3 DNA sequence: TGCAGCGTTGAGGTATCGACTAGCGGGACCTCCTACGAGCAGTACTTC. Protein sequence: CSVEVSTSGTSYEQYF.

The genes are TRBV27 and TRBJ1-5; 7 bases align to TRBD1. The CDR3 length is 15 residues. CDR1 MNHEY and CDR2 SMNVEV come from the germline V gene (reference sequence). Trimming took 6 bases from V and 9 from J; bases not matched to a gene: 14. This CDR3 is CASRLGGADLGPQHF. DNA of the CDR3: TGTGCCAGCAGGCTAGGGGGCGCGGACCTGGGGCCCCAGCATTTT.

The sample holds many counts of this clonotype. The rearrangement links TRBV20-1 to TRBJ1-5, with a tentative D call TRBD1 (5 bases). From germline, CDR1 is DFQATT and CDR2 SNEGSKA (reference sequence). The CDR3 has 14 amino acids. The V gene lost 3 bases and the J gene lost 4 bases, with 13 bases spanning the gap. The CDR3 region is CSASPGTVNQPQHF. The CDR3 DNA reads as TGCAGTGCTAGCCCCGGGACGGTGAATCAGCCCCAGCATTTT.

This clonotype came up a few times. V usage is TRBV5-1 and J usage is TRBJ2-1, with TRBD2 matching over 14 bases. V lost 4 bases and J lost 3; bases outside the gene matches: 3. The CDR3 runs to 16 residues. In germline, CDR1 is SGHRS, CDR2 YFSETQ. CDR3 coding DNA: TGCGCCAGCAGCGCGGGACTAGCGGGGGACTACAATGAGCAGTTCTTC. Translating it yields CASSAGLAGDYNEQFF.

In its sample, this clonotype was seen many times. The chain carries TRBV10-3 and TRBJ1-1; 8 bases match TRBD1. From germline, CDR1 is ENHRY and CDR2 SYGVKD. The V and J ends lost 6 bases and 2 bases, in that order; junction bases with no gene match: 5. The CDR3 loop spans 14 amino acids. CDR3 in amino acids: CAIRTGASNTEAFF. The CDR3 DNA is TGTGCCATCAGGACAGGGGCTTCTAACACTGAAGCTTTCTTT.

This clonotype was counted between two and nine times. This chain uses TRBV9 with TRBJ2-7; 10 bases fit TRBD2. Losses at the gene ends were 3 bases for V and 2 bases for J; bases not matched to a gene: 5. The CDR3 is 15 amino acids. Germline lookup yields CDR1 SGDLS and CDR2 YYNGEE. CDR3 residues: CASSAQREGPYEQYF. For the CDR3, the DNA is TGTGCCAGCAGCGCTCAGCGGGAGGGCCCCTACGAGCAGTACTTC.

The chain carries TRBV4-1 and TRBJ2-5; the match to TRBD2 covers 11 bases. Germline V gene data show CDR1 as MGHRA and CDR2 as YSYEKL. CDR3 size: 20 residues. Trimming at V came to 1 base and at J to 5 bases, leaving 18 bases not matched to a gene. The CDR3 sequence: CASSQVLPQLAGGLGETQYF. DNA of the CDR3: TGCGCCAGCAGCCAAGTTTTACCCCAATTAGCGGGGGGGCTCGGGGAGACCCAGTACTTC.

Points on this clonotype: It may be a read error: a sequence one base away is much more abundant. A read error is likely, as this CDR3 ends without the conserved phenylalanine or tryptophan. V usage is TRBV6-1 and J usage is TRBJ1-4; 9 bases match TRBD1. The CDR3 length is 14 residues. Germline trimming cut 6 bases from V and 8 bases from J; bases unmatched to any gene: 7. Germline V lookup: CDR1 MNHNS, CDR2 SASEGT. The CDR3 DNA sequence: TGTGCCAGCAGACCCGACAGGGGGAACGAAAAACTGTTTTAT. Encoded protein: CASRPDRGNEKLFY.